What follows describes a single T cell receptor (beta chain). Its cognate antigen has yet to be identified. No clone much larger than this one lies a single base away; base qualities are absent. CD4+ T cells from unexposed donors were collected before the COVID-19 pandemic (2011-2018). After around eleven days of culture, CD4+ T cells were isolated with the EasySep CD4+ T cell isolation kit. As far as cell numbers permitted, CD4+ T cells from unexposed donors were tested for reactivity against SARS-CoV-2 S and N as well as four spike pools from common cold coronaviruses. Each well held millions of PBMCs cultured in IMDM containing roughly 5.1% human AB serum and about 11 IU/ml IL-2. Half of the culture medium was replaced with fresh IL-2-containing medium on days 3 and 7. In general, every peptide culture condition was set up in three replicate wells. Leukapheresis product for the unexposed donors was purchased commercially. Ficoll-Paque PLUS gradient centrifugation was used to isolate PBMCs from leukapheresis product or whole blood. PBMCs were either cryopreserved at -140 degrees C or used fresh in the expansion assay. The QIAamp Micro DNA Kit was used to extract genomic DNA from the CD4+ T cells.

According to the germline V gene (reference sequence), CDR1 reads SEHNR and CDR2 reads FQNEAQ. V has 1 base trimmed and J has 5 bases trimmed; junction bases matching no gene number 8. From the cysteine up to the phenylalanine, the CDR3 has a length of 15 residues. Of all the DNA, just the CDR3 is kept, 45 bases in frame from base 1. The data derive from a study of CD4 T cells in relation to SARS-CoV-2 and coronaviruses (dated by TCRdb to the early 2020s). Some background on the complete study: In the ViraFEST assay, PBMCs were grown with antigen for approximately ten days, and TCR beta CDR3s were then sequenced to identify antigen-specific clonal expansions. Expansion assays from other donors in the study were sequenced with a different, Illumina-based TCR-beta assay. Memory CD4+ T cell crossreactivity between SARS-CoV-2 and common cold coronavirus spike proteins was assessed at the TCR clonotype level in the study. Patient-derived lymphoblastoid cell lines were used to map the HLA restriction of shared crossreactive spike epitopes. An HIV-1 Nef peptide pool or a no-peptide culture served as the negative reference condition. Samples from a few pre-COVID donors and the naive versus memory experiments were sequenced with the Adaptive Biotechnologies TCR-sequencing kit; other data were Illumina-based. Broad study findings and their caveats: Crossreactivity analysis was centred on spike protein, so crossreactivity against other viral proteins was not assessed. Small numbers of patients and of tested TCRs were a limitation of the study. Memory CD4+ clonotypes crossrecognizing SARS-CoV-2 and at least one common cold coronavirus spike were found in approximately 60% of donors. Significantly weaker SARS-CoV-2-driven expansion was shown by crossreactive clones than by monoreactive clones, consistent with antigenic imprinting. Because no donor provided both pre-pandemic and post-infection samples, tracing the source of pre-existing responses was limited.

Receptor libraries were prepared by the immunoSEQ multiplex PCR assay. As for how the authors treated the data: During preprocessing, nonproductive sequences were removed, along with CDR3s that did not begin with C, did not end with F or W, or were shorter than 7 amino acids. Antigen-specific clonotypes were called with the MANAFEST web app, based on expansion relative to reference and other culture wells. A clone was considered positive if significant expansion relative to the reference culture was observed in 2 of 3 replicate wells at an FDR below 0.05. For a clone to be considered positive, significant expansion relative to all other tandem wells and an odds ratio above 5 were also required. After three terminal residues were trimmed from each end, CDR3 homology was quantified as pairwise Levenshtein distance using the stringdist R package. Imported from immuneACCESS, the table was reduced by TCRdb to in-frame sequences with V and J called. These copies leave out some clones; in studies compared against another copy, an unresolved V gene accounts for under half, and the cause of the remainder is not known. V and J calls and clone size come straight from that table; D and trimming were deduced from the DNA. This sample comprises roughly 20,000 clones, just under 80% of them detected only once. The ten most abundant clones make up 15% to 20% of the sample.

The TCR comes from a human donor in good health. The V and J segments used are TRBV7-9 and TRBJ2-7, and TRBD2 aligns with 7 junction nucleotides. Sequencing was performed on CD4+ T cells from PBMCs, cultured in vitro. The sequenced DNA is TGTGCCAGCAGCTTAGGGGGCGGGAGAAGCAACGAGCAGTACTTC. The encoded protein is CASSLGGGRSNEQYF. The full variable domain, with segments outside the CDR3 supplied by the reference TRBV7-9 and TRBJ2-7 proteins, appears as DTGVSQNPRHKITKRGQNVTFRCDPISEHNRLYWYRQTLGQGPEFLTYFQNEAQLEKSRLLSDRFSAERPKGSFSTLEIQRTEQGDSAMYLCASSLGGGRSNEQYFGPGTRLTVT.